The 17 T cell receptor beta chains listed next were all sequenced from one sample in a study of T cells in localized non-small cell lung cancer. TCRdb's copy holds only in-frame clones and misses some; the assay was immunoSEQ multiplex PCR. The sample includes some 28,000 clones, about 87% of them seen just once. The sequencing used peripheral blood, collected before any cancer treatment. All receptors come from a male donor aged 60 or over with stage I lung adenocarcinoma.

The chain couples TRBV9 to TRBJ2-2; 7 nucleotides match TRBD1. Germline trimming cut 0 bases from V and 2 bases from J; bases unmatched to any gene: 4. The CDR3 has 16 residues. Germline CDR1 reads SGDLS; CDR2 reads YYNGEE. The CDR3 spells CASSVAGQPNTGELFF. The CDR3 bases are TGTGCCAGCAGCGTAGCGGGACAGCCCAACACCGGGGAGCTGTTTTTT.

The genes are TRBV5-1 and TRBJ2-5; 8 bases agree with TRBD1. CDR3 length: 15 residues. Germline V lookup: CDR1 SGHRS, CDR2 YFSETQ. V was clipped by 6 bases and J by 4 bases; unmatched bases: 11. CDR3 nucleotide sequence: TGCGCCAGCAACTTACAGGGACAGGCTGGAGAGACCCAGTACTTC. As protein: CASNLQGQAGETQYF. The complete variable domain, with remaining parts taken from reference TRBV5-1 and TRBJ2-5, reads KAGVTQTPRYLIKTRGQQVTLSCSPISGHRSVSWYQQTPGQGLQFLFEYFSETQRNKGNFPGRFSGRQFSNSRSEMNVSTLELGDSALYLCASNLQGQAGETQYFGPGTRLLVL.

V gene TRBV15 combines with J gene TRBJ1-1; the match to TRBD1 covers 7 bases. The CDR3 is 15 amino acids. V gave up 2 bases and J gave up 5 bases; unmatched junction bases: 8. CDR1 and CDR2 (germline): LNHNV, YYDKDF (reference sequence). This chain's CDR3 is CATSRRQGEGTEAFF. CDR3 DNA sequence: TGTGCCACCAGCAGAAGACAGGGAGAAGGGACTGAAGCTTTCTTT.

The chain joins TRBV4-2 to TRBJ2-3; TRBD2 agrees at 10 bases. Losses at the gene ends were 4 bases for V and 6 bases for J; bases not matched to a gene: 7. Looked up from germline, CDR1 is LGHNA and CDR2 is YNFKEQ. The CDR3 is 15 residues long. The CDR3 DNA reads as TGTGCCAGCAGCCTTCGGAGCGGGGGGGCCGATACGCAGTATTTT. Its protein is CASSLRSGGADTQYF.

This clone was observed a few times. The V call is TRBV6-6, the J call TRBJ1-6; D call uncertain. CDR1 is MNHNY, CDR2 SVGAGI, per germline (reference sequence). This CDR3 region has 15 residues. Trimming stripped 7 bases from V and 6 bases from J, with 16 bases between. CDR3 sequence: CASISDEAPNSPLHF. The CDR3 nucleotides read TGTGCCAGCATCTCCGACGAGGCGCCTAATTCACCCCTCCACTTT.

V usage is TRBV6-1 and J usage is TRBJ2-5; 8 bases agree with TRBD2. The CDR3 runs to 14 residues. V gave up 7 bases and J gave up 1 base; unmatched junction bases: 5. Germline CDR1 and CDR2: MNHNS and SASEGT. The CDR3 loop reads CASKISGVQETQYF. Here the CDR3 DNA reads TGTGCCAGCAAAATTAGCGGGGTCCAAGAGACCCAGTACTTC.

This chain connects TRBV6-1 to TRBJ2-2; TRBD2 agrees at 10 bases. J was trimmed by 6 bases and V by 8 bases; bases with no gene match: 9. Germline CDR1 is MNHNS and CDR2 is SASEGT. The CDR3 length is 15 residues. CDR3 sequence reads: CASQVTSGVAGELFF. The CDR3 DNA sequence: TGTGCCAGCCAAGTAACTAGCGGGGTGGCCGGGGAGCTGTTTTTT.

The chain couples TRBV28 to TRBJ1-1; D is uncertain. This CDR3 spans 13 amino acids. The germline V and J ends were trimmed by 1 base and 1 base, with 4 bases remaining between them. Looked up from germline, CDR1 is MDHEN and CDR2 is SYDVKM. The CDR3 bases are TGTGCCAGCAGTTTATACACGAACACTGAAGCTTTCTTT. It translates to CASSLYTNTEAFF. The variable domain in full, completed from reference TRBV28 and TRBJ1-1, reads DVKVTQSSRYLVKRTGEKVFLECVQDMDHENMFWYRQDPGLGLRLIYFSYDVKMKEKGDIPEGYSVSREKKERFSLILESASTNQTSMYLCASSLYTNTEAFFGQGTRLTVV.

The CDR3 sequence: CASSIGVVVGELFF. The CDR3 DNA sequence: TGTGCCAGTAGTATAGGAGTAGTAGTCGGGGAGCTGTTTTTT. The rearrangement links TRBV19 to TRBJ2-2, with D hard to call. Trimming left V 1 base short and J 7 bases short, with 10 bases between. The length of the CDR3 is 14 residues. Looked up from germline, CDR1 is LNHDA and CDR2 is SQIVND (reference sequence).

This clone was seen more than once but under ten times. Here the CDR3 reads CASSQSVPERGTETQYF. DNA of the CDR3: TGCGCCAGCAGCCAATCTGTCCCCGAGCGGGGTACAGAGACCCAGTACTTC. The V call is TRBV4-1, the J call TRBJ2-5; TRBD2 matches 7 bases. V shed 2 bases and J 4 bases; nucleotides not matched to a gene: 13. The V gene's germline CDR1 is MGHRA and CDR2 YSYEKL. The CDR3 is 17 residues long.

This chain connects TRBV6-5 to TRBJ1-2; 7 bases agree with TRBD1. Germline CDR1 MNHEY, CDR2 SVGAGI. J gave up 2 bases and V 6 bases, and 3 bases lay outside the gene matches. The CDR3 covers 13 residues. The CDR3, as DNA: TGTGCCAGCAGGATACAGGGGAACTATGGCTACACCTTC. Translation gives CASRIQGNYGYTF.

The chain recombines TRBV11-3 with TRBJ2-5, with a possible D match to TRBD1 (7 bases). Per germline, CDR1 SGHNT and CDR2 YENEEA. The CDR3 covers 14 residues. V lost 3 bases to trimming and J lost 5 bases, with 13 bases between them. The CDR3 coding sequence is TGTGCCAGCAGCTTGCAGGGGGGTGTGGAGACCCAGTACTTC. This sequence encodes CASSLQGGVETQYF.

This chain joins TRBV5-1 and TRBJ2-3; TRBD1 aligns across 7 bases. This CDR3 has 15 residues. CDR1 and CDR2 from the germline V gene are SGHRS and YFSETQ. Germline trimming cut 4 bases from V and 4 bases from J; bases unmatched to any gene: 9. CDR3 nucleotide sequence: TGCGCCAGCAGCCCTACCGGGACAGCCCCAGATACGCAGTATTTT. The encoded protein is CASSPTGTAPDTQYF. Combining the CDR3 with reference TRBV5-1 and TRBJ2-3 gives the whole variable domain KAGVTQTPRYLIKTRGQQVTLSCSPISGHRSVSWYQQTPGQGLQFLFEYFSETQRNKGNFPGRFSGRQFSNSRSEMNVSTLELGDSALYLCASSPTGTAPDTQYFGPGTRLTVL.

The chain recombines TRBV5-3 with TRBJ1-1; TRBD1 agrees at 8 bases. TRBV5-3 is treated as an ORF (open reading frame) with a function not yet certain. The length of the CDR3 is 15 residues. The J segment lost 7 bases and the V segment lost 2 bases, leaving 10 bases of the junction unmatched. The CDR3 is CARSLTDREALEAFF. The DNA of the CDR3 is TGTGCCAGAAGCTTAACGGACAGGGAGGCCCTTGAAGCTTTCTTT.

The rearrangement links TRBV28 to TRBJ2-3; 16 nucleotides align to TRBD2. This CDR3 comprises 18 residues. V lost 6 bases and J lost 1; bases outside the gene matches: 7. Germline V gene lookup returns CDR1 MDHEN and CDR2 SYDVKM. The DNA of the CDR3 is TGTGCCAGCAGCACCTCCGGGACTAGCGGGGGGGGCACAGATACGCAGTATTTT. Translating it yields CASSTSGTSGGGTDTQYF.

This clone was recorded a few times. The chain couples TRBV6-5 to TRBJ2-7; 10 nucleotides match TRBD1. V gave up 6 bases and J gave up 2 bases; unmatched junction bases: 4. Germline V gives CDR1 MNHEY, CDR2 SVGAGI. CDR3 size: 14 residues. The DNA of the CDR3 is TGTGCCAGCAGGGGACAGGGGCTCACCTACGAGCAGTACTTC. Translation: CASRGQGLTYEQYF.

The chain couples TRBV25-1 to TRBJ1-4, with 10 bases identical to TRBD1. This CDR3 region has 13 residues. CDR1 and CDR2 (germline): MGHDK, SYGVNS. The J segment lost 7 bases and the V segment lost 8 bases, leaving 4 bases of the junction unmatched. The CDR3 sequence: CASRGDRGEKLFF. CDR3 sequence (DNA): TGTGCCAGCCGAGGGGACAGGGGTGAAAAACTGTTTTTT. Using reference TRBV25-1 and TRBJ1-4 for the parts outside the CDR3, the full variable domain is EADIYQTPRYLVIGTGKKITLECSQTMGHDKMYWYQQDPGMELHLIHYSYGVNSTEKGDLSSESTVSRIRTEHFPLTLESARPSHTSQYLCASRGDRGEKLFFGSGTQLSVL.